This T cell receptor beta chain was captured by sequencing in a study of T-cell reconstitution after alpha-beta-depleted transplantation in children. In this sample, this clonotype turned up a few times. Preparing the TCRbeta library involved the use of unique molecular identifiers. TCRdb re-called the PCR reads with MiXCR, one entry per CDR3 protein. This table holds about 540,000 distinct CDR3 sequences, around 17% found once. Unmatched junction bases numbered 6, after V lost 3 bases and J lost 7 bases. The CDR3 is 14 amino acids. Germline V lookup: CDR1 SGHDT, CDR2 YYEEEE. The sequence came from a human donor who donated a stem cell graft to a child with acute lymphoblastic leukemia. The sequencing here drew on PBMCs from the stem cell graft donor, taken from the stem cell graft. The chain uses TRBV5-6 and TRBJ2-2, with 7 nucleotides matching TRBD1. The CDR3 nucleotides are TGTGCCAGCAGCTCAAAAAGACAGGGCGGGGAGCTGTTTTTT. It yields the protein CASSSKRQGGELFF.